This passage covers 2 T cell receptor beta chains from one sample sequenced in a study of T-cell memory formation after mild COVID-19. TCRdb re-called the 5' RACE reads through MiXCR, storing one row per CDR3 protein. The sample has some 50,000 distinct CDR3 sequences; 25% to 35% are singletons. The sample comprised PBMCs or a T cell subset sorted from them (not recorded which). These receptors all come from a man in his late teens or twenties who had mild COVID-19 (a few samples of this study predate the infection). Cell type and time point are not known.

The gene calls are TRBV2 and TRBJ1-1; D not certain. This CDR3 spans 12 amino acids. The V end lost 5 bases, the J end lost 6 bases, and 10 bases lay between the germline ends. From germline, CDR1 is SNHLY and CDR2 FYNNEI. The CDR3 nucleotides are TGTGCCAGCAGTCAGACCCGGCCTGAAGCTTTCTTT. Its protein is CASSQTRPEAFF.

This chain links TRBV11-3 with TRBJ2-1, with a tentative D call TRBD1 (5 bases). The CDR3 spans 15 residues. Trimming removed 5 bases at V and 2 bases at J, with 13 bases between. CDR1 is SGHNT, CDR2 YENEEA, per germline. The CDR3 is CASSPRDSAYNEQFF. CDR3 nucleotides: TGTGCCAGCAGCCCCAGGGATTCCGCCTACAATGAGCAGTTCTTC.